This T cell receptor beta chain was identified during a study of blood T cell repertoires in COVID-19. The protocol was immunoSEQ multiplex PCR, while the TCRdb copy is restricted to in-frame clones and leaves out a portion. The sample includes about 130,000 clones, about 80% of them seen just once. The CDR3 extends over 13 amino acids. The V end lost 5 bases, the J end lost 7 bases, and 15 bases lay between the germline ends. This TCR was sampled from a woman aged 60-70 years with acute or convalescent COVID-19. The chain uses TRBV12-3 or TRBV12-4 and TRBJ2-7; unclear D gene. What was sequenced was peripheral blood. CDR3 in amino acids: CASSLTRFEEQYF. The CDR3 coding sequence is TGTGCCAGCAGTCTCACGAGGTTTGAGGAGCAGTACTTC.